This T cell receptor beta chain was profiled in a study of T cells after yellow fever vaccination. Study background: When fractions had low cell numbers, they were prepared with SMART-Seq v4 Ultra Low Input.

The study's findings and limits: A minor fraction of clonotypes spanned both CD4 and CD8 compartments. A faster peak, day 5 versus 15, was reached by the weaker secondary response.

Conversion of TCR transcripts into cDNA relied on 5'RACE template switching, which added a universal primer site and UMIs. TCRdb ran MiXCR on the 5' RACE reads and lists one entry per CDR3 protein. The sample lists around 260,000 distinct CDR3 sequences; 5.2% were seen once. CDR3 length equals 15 residues. Trimming took 4 bases from V and 2 from J, leaving 13 bases between them. Germline-derived CDR1 and CDR2 are SGHRS and YFSETQ. This clonotype occurred many times. Its antigen remains unidentified. The receptor comes from a man younger than 30 who received the YFV17D yellow fever vaccine. The sequenced sample was CD4+ T cells sorted from PBMCs, obtained on the day of the yellow fever booster vaccination. The V gene is TRBV5-1, the J gene TRBJ1-5; D gene unclear. CDR3 in amino acids: CASSLSGEGNQPQHF. CDR3 DNA sequence: TGCGCCAGCAGCCTATCTGGGGAGGGCAATCAGCCCCAGCATTTT.